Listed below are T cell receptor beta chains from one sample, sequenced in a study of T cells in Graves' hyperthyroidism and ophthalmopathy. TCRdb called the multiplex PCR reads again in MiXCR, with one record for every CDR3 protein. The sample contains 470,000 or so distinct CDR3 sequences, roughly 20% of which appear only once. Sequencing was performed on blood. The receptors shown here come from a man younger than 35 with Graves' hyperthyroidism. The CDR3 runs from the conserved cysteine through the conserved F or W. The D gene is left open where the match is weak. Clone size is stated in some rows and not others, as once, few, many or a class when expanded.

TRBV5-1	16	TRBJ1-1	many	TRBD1	TGCGCCAGCGAAACCGGGACAGGGGCCTCAGGCACTGAAGCTTTCTTT	CASETGTGASGTEAFF
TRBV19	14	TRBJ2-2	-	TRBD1	TGTGCCAGTAGGACACAGGGGGCTATTGGGGAGCTGTTTTTT	CASRTQGAIGELFF
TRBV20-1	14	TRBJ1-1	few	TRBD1	TGCAGTGCTAGACTGGGGACAGTCAACACTGAAGCTTTCTTT	CSARLGTVNTEAFF
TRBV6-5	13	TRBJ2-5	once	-	TGTGCCAGCAGTTACATGGGGTTAGAGACCCAGTACTTC	CASSYMGLETQYF
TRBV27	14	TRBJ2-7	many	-	TGTGCCAGCAGTTTATCGATGCGGGGTTACGAGCAGTACTTC	CASSLSMRGYEQYF
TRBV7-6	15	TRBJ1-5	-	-	TGTGCCAGCAGTCCAAGCGGGGGCGAGGGACAGCCCCAGCATTTT	CASSPSGGEGQPQHF
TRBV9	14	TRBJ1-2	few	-	TGTGCCAGCAGCGTAGGAGGGGGGGCCTATGGCTACACCTTC	CASSVGGGAYGYTF
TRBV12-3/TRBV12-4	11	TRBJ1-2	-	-	TGTGCCAACAGTGCGGGATATGGCTACACCTTC	CANSAGYGYTF
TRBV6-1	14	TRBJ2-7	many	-	TGTGCCAGCAGTGAAGCTCCAGGATCCTACGAGCAGTACTTC	CASSEAPGSYEQYF
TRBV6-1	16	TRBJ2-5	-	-	TGTGCCAGCAGTGAATGGAGGGGGTCCATCCAAGAGACCCAGTACTTC	CASSEWRGSIQETQYF
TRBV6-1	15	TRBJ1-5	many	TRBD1	TGTGCCAGCAATAGAGGGGAAGGGGGCTTTCAGCCCCAGCATTTT	CASNRGEGGFQPQHF
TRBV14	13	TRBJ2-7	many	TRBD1	TGTGCCAGCAGCCGATGGACAGGGGTTGAGCAGTACTTC	CASSRWTGVEQYF
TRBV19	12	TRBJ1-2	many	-	TGTGCCAGTATGGGTCAACTTTATGGCTACACCTTC	CASMGQLYGYTF
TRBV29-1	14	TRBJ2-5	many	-	TGCAGCGGATCCCTGTCCGGGGGCCAAGAGACCCAGTACTTC	CSGSLSGGQETQYF
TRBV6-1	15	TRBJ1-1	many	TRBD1	TGTGCCAGCAGAGCTACGACAGGGTTGAACACTGAAGCTTTCTTT	CASRATTGLNTEAFF
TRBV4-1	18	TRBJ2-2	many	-	TGCGCCAGCAGCCAAGCCCCAAGGGGGTTAGGCGACACCGGGGAGCTGTTTTTT	CASSQAPRGLGDTGELFF
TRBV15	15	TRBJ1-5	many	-	TGTGCCACCAGCAGAGAATATAATAGCAATCAGCCCCAGCATTTT	CATSREYNSNQPQHF
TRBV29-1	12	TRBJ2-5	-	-	TGCAGCGCTCCGTCGGGGGGCGAGACCCAGTACTTC	CSAPSGGETQYF
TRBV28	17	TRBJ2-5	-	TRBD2	TGTGCCAGCAGAGCCCGCGGGACTAGCGGGGGGGCTAAGACCCAGTACTTC	CASRARGTSGGAKTQYF
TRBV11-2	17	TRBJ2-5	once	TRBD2	TGTGCCAGCAGCCTAAGGACTAGCGGGAGTTTAGAGGAGACCCAGTACTTC	CASSLRTSGSLEETQYF
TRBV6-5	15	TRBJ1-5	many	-	TGTGCCAGCAGTTACTCCTGGACAGGCAATCAGCCCCAGCATTTT	CASSYSWTGNQPQHF
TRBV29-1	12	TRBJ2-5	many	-	TGCAGCGTTTCAGTGGAACAAGAGACCCAGTACTTC	CSVSVEQETQYF